This TCR beta chain was identified during a study of blood T cell repertoires in COVID-19. Study background: Italy, Spain and the United States were the sources of the convalescent and acute COVID-19 samples.

Germline loops: CDR1 SEHNR, CDR2 FQNEAQ (reference sequence). This CDR3 spans 16 amino acids. The trim removed 4 bases at V and 0 bases at J, leaving 5 bases unmatched. Libraries were prepared by immunoSEQ multiplex PCR; TCRdb keeps only in-frame clonotypes and omits some of them. The sample has approximately 36,000 clones, about 88% seen once. The chain uses TRBV7-9 and TRBJ1-2, with 10 bases matching TRBD1. The TCR comes from a human donor in a cohort sampled during active COVID-19. The sample consisted of peripheral blood. This CDR3 reads CASSSYGTGANYGYTF. DNA for the CDR3: TGTGCCAGCAGCTCCTACGGGACAGGGGCTAACTATGGCTACACCTTC.